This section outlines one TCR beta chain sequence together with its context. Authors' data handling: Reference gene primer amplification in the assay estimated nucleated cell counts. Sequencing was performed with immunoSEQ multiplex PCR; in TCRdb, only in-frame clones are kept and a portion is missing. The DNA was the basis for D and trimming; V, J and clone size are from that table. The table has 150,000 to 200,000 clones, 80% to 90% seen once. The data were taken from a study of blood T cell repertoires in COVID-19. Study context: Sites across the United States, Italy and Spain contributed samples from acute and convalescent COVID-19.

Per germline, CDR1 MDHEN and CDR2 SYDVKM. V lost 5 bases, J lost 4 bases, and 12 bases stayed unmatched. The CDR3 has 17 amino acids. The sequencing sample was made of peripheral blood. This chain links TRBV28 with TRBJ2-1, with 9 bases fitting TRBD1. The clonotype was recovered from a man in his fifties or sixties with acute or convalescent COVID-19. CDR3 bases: TGTGCCAGCAGTCAGCCCTTTTCGGGACAGGGATACAATGAGCAGTTCTTC. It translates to CASSQPFSGQGYNEQFF.